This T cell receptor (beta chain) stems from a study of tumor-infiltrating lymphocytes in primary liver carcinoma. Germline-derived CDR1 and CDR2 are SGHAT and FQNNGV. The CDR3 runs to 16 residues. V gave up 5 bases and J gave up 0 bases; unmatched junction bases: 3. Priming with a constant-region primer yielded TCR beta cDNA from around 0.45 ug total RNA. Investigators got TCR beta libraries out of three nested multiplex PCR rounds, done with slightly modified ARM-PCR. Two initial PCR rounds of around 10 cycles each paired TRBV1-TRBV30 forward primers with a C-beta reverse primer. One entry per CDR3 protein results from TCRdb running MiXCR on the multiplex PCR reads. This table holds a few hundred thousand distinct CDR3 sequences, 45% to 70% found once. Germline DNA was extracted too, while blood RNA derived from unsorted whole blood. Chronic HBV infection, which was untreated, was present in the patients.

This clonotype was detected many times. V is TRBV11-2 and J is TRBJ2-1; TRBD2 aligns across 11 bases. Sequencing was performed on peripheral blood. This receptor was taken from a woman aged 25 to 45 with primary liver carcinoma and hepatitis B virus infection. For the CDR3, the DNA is TGTGCCAGCAGCCCAACTAGCGGGAGCTCCTACAATGAGCAGTTCTTC. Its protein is CASSPTSGSSYNEQFF.